The rows below give T cell receptor beta chains drawn from one sample of a study of identical twins. TCRdb reprocessed the 5' RACE reads with MiXCR, giving one entry per CDR3 protein. The table includes about 200,000 distinct CDR3 sequences, 5.5% to 7.5% detected once. The data also belong to a second study, concerning T cells expressing NK-cell markers.

Sequencing input: CD8+ T cells sorted from blood. Receptor source: a woman aged 18-29 years in good health. Each CDR3 is given with its conserved first and last residue. The D gene is left open where the match is weak. Size tells how often a clone was seen (once, few, many) or the class of an expanded clone, and some rows leave it out.

clone size	D gene	V gene	J gene	CDR3 DNA	CDR3 protein
many	-	TRBV27	TRBJ2-7	TGTGCCAGCAGTTTCGCGGCAGGAAAAACCTACGAGCAGTACTTC	CASSFAAGKTYEQYF
many	TRBD2	TRBV9	TRBJ2-7	TGTGCCAGCAGCTCGGGAGGGGTCCCCCACGAGCAGTACTTC	CASSSGGVPHEQYF
-	-	TRBV29-1	TRBJ2-6	TGCAGCGTTGAAGATCGATCAGGACACCACTCTGGGGCCAACGTCCTGACTTTC	CSVEDRSGHHSGANVLTF
-	TRBD2	TRBV7-2	TRBJ2-3	TGTGCCAGCAGCTGGGGGGGACTATCGGCAGATACGCAGTATTTT	CASSWGGLSADTQYF
few	-	TRBV19	TRBJ2-2	TGTGCCAGTAGTATTGTAGGGCAGGGGACCGGGGAGCTGTTTTTT	CASSIVGQGTGELFF
-	-	TRBV9	TRBJ1-3	TGTGCCAGCAGCGCATCGGAGGGGAGCTCTGGAAACACCATATATTTT	CASSASEGSSGNTIYF
few	-	TRBV9	TRBJ2-7	TGTGCCAGCAGCGTATGGGACTCGCCGAGGGAGCAGTACTTC	CASSVWDSPREQYF
-	TRBD1	TRBV7-9	TRBJ2-1	TGTGCCAGCAGCTTGTCCCAGGGGGCCTACAATGAGCAGTTCTTC	CASSLSQGAYNEQFF
-	-	TRBV2	TRBJ2-6	TGTACCTGCTGCTACGGACTGGGAGAGTCTGGGGCCAACGTCCTGACTTTC	CTCCYGLGESGANVLTF
few	TRBD1	TRBV5-1	TRBJ1-2	TGCGCCAGCAGTCCTACAGGGGTGCCAGGAGTGAAGGGCTACACCTTC	CASSPTGVPGVKGYTF
-	TRBD1	TRBV7-2	TRBJ2-7	TGTGCCAGCAGCTCGCGGACAGGGGAGGACGAGCAGTACTTC	CASSSRTGEDEQYF
few	-	TRBV20-1	TRBJ1-3	TGCAGTGCTGACTCTGGAAACACCATATATTTT	CSADSGNTIYF
-	-	TRBV7-9	TRBJ2-5	TGTGCCAGCAGCTTTCCGGGGACTCAGGACCAGTACTTC	CASSFPGTQDQYF
-	-	TRBV20-1	TRBJ1-1	TGCAGTGTCCCTGAGGGGAACACTGAAGCTTTCTTT	CSVPEGNTEAFF
many	-	TRBV7-2	TRBJ1-4	TGTGCCAGCAGCTTGAGGGGGGCGGATGAAAAACTGTTTTTT	CASSLRGADEKLFF
-	-	TRBV12-5	TRBJ2-7	TGTGCTAGTGGTTTGGTACTAACAGCGGCCTCCCACGAGCAGTACTTC	CASGLVLTAASHEQYF
many	-	TRBV2	TRBJ1-5	TGTGCCAGCAAAATCGCTTGGCAGCCCCAGCATTTT	CASKIAWQPQHF
few	TRBD1	TRBV7-3	TRBJ1-2	TGTGCCAGCAGCCCGTCAGGGGGGAGAGCTAACTATGGCTACACCTTC	CASSPSGGRANYGYTF
few	TRBD1	TRBV7-9	TRBJ2-1	TGTGCCAGCAGCTTAGTGGGACAGGGCAGAGACAATGAGCAGTTCTTC	CASSLVGQGRDNEQFF
many	-	TRBV27	TRBJ2-5	TGTGCCAGCAGCCCATTACCGGTAGGGGAGACCCAGTACTTC	CASSPLPVGETQYF
-	TRBD2	TRBV29-1	TRBJ2-1	TGCAGCGCCCGAACCTCCAGCGGGGGTAGCAATGAGCAGTTCTTC	CSARTSSGGSNEQFF
-	-	TRBV11-2	TRBJ2-1	TGTGCCAGCAGCTTAGAAGCGCGGACTGAGCAGTTCTTC	CASSLEARTEQFF
few	-	TRBV20-1	TRBJ2-5	TGCAGTGCAAACGGGGGAGACTCAGAGACCCAGTACTTC	CSANGGDSETQYF
-	-	TRBV6-1	TRBJ2-3	TGTGCCAGCAGTGCCCACCGGGACAGCACAGATACGCAGTATTTT	CASSAHRDSTDTQYF
-	-	TRBV2	TRBJ2-3	TGTGCCAGCAGGAAGCCCGCAGATACGCAGTATTTT	CASRKPADTQYF
many	-	TRBV5-1	TRBJ2-7	TGCGCCAGCAGCTCCTACGGGTCGAACTACGAGCAGTACTTC	CASSSYGSNYEQYF
-	-	TRBV13	TRBJ2-5	TGTGCCAGCAGCAATCTCCGGACGGGAGATCAAGGGACCCAGTACTTC	CASSNLRTGDQGTQYF
-	TRBD2	TRBV4-3	TRBJ2-1	TGCGCCAGCAGCGGGACTAGCGGACGTGAGCAGTTCTTC	CASSGTSGREQFF
many	TRBD1	TRBV6-1	TRBJ2-7	TGTGCCAGCAGCAGACGACCGGGACAGGGCTTTGGCGAGCAGTACTTC	CASSRRPGQGFGEQYF
-	TRBD2	TRBV25-1	TRBJ2-7	TGTGCCAGCCATACTAGCGGGAGGTACGAGCAGTACTTC	CASHTSGRYEQYF
few	-	TRBV20-1	TRBJ2-2	TGCAGTGCTACCCACGTCGACCACACCGGGGAGCTGTTTTTT	CSATHVDHTGELFF
many	TRBD1	TRBV6-2/TRBV6-3	TRBJ2-5	TGTGCCAGCAAACCGGGACAGCAAGAGACCCAGTACTTC	CASKPGQQETQYF
few	-	TRBV9	TRBJ2-1	TGTGCCAGCAGCCAAGATACAGGATACAATGAGCAGTTCTTC	CASSQDTGYNEQFF
-	-	TRBV5-6	TRBJ1-2	TGTGCCAGCAGTTATGGGACCTCAGAGCTCTATGGCTACACCTTC	CASSYGTSELYGYTF
-	-	TRBV13	TRBJ2-7	TGTGCCAGCAGCTTTGGTGGACCAAGTTCCTACGAGCAGTACTTC	CASSFGGPSSYEQYF
few	TRBD1	TRBV11-2	TRBJ1-6	TGTGCCAGCAGCCTAGGGACAGATAATTCACCCCTCCACTTT	CASSLGTDNSPLHF
-	-	TRBV5-1	TRBJ2-3	TGCGCCAGCAGCGAGCGCTCGGGGACCAGCACAGATACGCAGTATTTT	CASSERSGTSTDTQYF
-	-	TRBV12-3/TRBV12-4	TRBJ2-5	TGTGCCAGCAGTCGTCCCGGGGCCGGAGGGACCCAGTACTTC	CASSRPGAGGTQYF
-	TRBD2	TRBV20-1	TRBJ2-5	TGCTGTGCTAGCTACGTGCGACTAGCGTCCGACCAAGAGACCCAGTACTTC	CCASYVRLASDQETQYF
-	TRBD2	TRBV27	TRBJ2-7	TGTGCCAGCGGAGCGGGGAGGGGCTCCTACGAGCAGTACTTC	CASGAGRGSYEQYF
few	-	TRBV7-9	TRBJ2-5	TGTGCCAGCAGCCCAACCTCGGCCCTTAGACAAGAGACCCAGTACTTC	CASSPTSALRQETQYF
-	-	TRBV2	TRBJ1-1	TGTGCCAGCAGTGAAGTGGGCTTACGAGGGAACACTGAAGCTTTCTTT	CASSEVGLRGNTEAFF